The rows below give T cell receptor beta chains drawn from one sample of a study of OX40 agonist ivuxolimab in advanced cancers. Profiled with immunoSEQ multiplex PCR; TCRdb holds only in-frame clones, not every one. The table records around 19,000 clones, just over 90% of them present only once. The specimen was CD4+ or CD8+ T cells sorted from blood, collected in a trial of the OX40 agonist ivuxolimab. The receptors shown here come from an adult with an advanced solid tumor such as melanoma, head and neck, liver or kidney cancer. The CDR3 runs from the conserved cysteine through the conserved F or W. Fields, in order: D gene, J gene, V gene, clone size, CDR3 protein, CDR3 DNA. The D gene is left open where the match is weak. Expanded clones get a size class; other rows say once, few or many, or leave the size out.

>NA|TRBJ1-5|TRBV7-9|NA
CASSGGRAGSNQPQHF
TGTGCCAGCAGCGGCGGAAGGGCGGGAAGCAATCAGCCCCAGCATTTT
>NA|TRBJ1-3|TRBV5-4|NA
CASSLPGNSGNTIYF
TGTGCCAGCAGCTTGCCGGGAAACTCTGGAAACACCATATATTTT
>NA|TRBJ2-7|TRBV30|NA
CAWSVWLQAYEQYF
TGTGCCTGGAGTGTCTGGCTCCAAGCCTACGAGCAGTACTTC
>NA|TRBJ1-1|TRBV11-3|NA
CASSSLGGKAFF
TGTGCCAGCAGCTCGTTAGGGGGGAAAGCTTTCTTT
>NA|TRBJ1-2|TRBV11-2|NA
CASSLGSAGYGYTF
TGTGCCAGCAGCTTAGGGTCTGCGGGCTATGGCTACACCTTC
>TRBD2|TRBJ2-1|TRBV18|once
CASSPPVSGGHNEQFF
TGTGCCAGCTCACCACCGGTGAGCGGGGGACACAATGAGCAGTTCTTC
>NA|TRBJ2-7|TRBV27|once
CASSLAPDFYEQYF
TGTGCCAGCAGTTTGGCCCCCGACTTCTACGAGCAGTACTTC
>NA|TRBJ2-7|TRBV5-1|NA
CASSLGQGAVHEQYF
TGCGCCAGCAGCTTGGGTCAGGGTGCGGTCCACGAGCAGTACTTC
>TRBD1|TRBJ1-2|TRBV4-2|NA
CASSQVSGGDYGYTF
TGTGCCAGCAGCCAAGTCTCAGGGGGCGACTATGGCTACACCTTC
>TRBD2|TRBJ2-1|TRBV13|few
CASSLVPSGGAGRTYNEQFF
TGTGCCAGCAGCTTAGTCCCTAGCGGGGGGGCCGGTCGCACCTACAATGAGCAGTTCTTC
>NA|TRBJ1-5|TRBV6-1|few
CASSEYQPQHF
TGTGCCAGCAGTGAGTATCAGCCCCAGCATTTT
>NA|TRBJ2-7|TRBV21-1|NA
CASSKGGTGVYEQYF
TGTGCCAGCAGCAAAGGTGGGACAGGGGTATACGAGCAGTACTTC
>NA|TRBJ2-3|TRBV4-1|NA
CASSQAPSGYTDTQYF
TGCGCCAGCAGCCAAGCGCCCAGCGGATACACAGATACGCAGTATTTT
>TRBD1|TRBJ1-2|TRBV5-4|NA
CASSSDRGPVNYGYTF
TGTGCCAGCAGCTCAGACAGGGGGCCAGTAAACTATGGCTACACCTTC
>NA|TRBJ2-4|TRBV11-1|NA
CASSLRVGIAKNIQYF
TGTGCCAGCAGCCTACGTGTGGGGATAGCCAAAAACATTCAGTACTTC
>TRBD1|TRBJ2-7|TRBV6-5|NA
CASSIGQGVDF
TGTGCCAGCAGTATCGGACAGGGAGTTGACTTC
>TRBD1|TRBJ1-1|TRBV29-1|NA
CSVEAGTGITEAFF
TGCAGCGTTGAAGCCGGGACAGGGATCACTGAAGCTTTCTTT
>TRBD1|TRBJ1-2|TRBV10-2|NA
CASSERTGGNYGYTF
TGCGCCAGCAGTGAAAGGACAGGGGGCAACTATGGCTACACCTTC
>NA|TRBJ1-2|TRBV7-2|NA
CASSYLTGGYGYTF
TGTGCCAGCAGCTACCTTACTGGGGGGTATGGCTACACCTTC
>NA|TRBJ2-7|TRBV19|NA
CASSIDLRTTNDEQYF
TGTGCCAGTAGTATAGATCTACGGACAACTAATGACGAGCAGTACTTC
>TRBD1|TRBJ1-1|TRBV6-1|few
CASSAPETGHTEAFF
TGTGCCAGCAGTGCCCCCGAGACAGGGCACACTGAAGCTTTCTTT
>NA|TRBJ2-4|TRBV7-9|few
CASSPASHPKNIQYF
TGTGCCAGCAGCCCCGCCTCCCACCCCAAAAACATTCAGTACTTC
>NA|TRBJ1-1|TRBV18|NA
CASSAAGGGTEAFF
TGTGCCAGCTCAGCCGCCGGGGGTGGCACTGAAGCTTTCTTT
>TRBD1|TRBJ1-5|TRBV19|NA
CASRGGYSNQPQHF
TGTGCCAGCAGAGGGGGCTATAGCAATCAGCCCCAGCATTTT
>TRBD1|TRBJ1-2|TRBV5-6|NA
CASSPGQGAYGYTF
TGTGCCAGCAGTCCGGGACAGGGGGCTTATGGCTACACCTTC
>TRBD2|TRBJ2-5|TRBV30|NA
CAWSVLSGGEETQYF
TGTGCCTGGAGTGTACTAAGCGGGGGGGAAGAGACCCAGTACTTC
>NA|TRBJ1-1|TRBV19|NA
CASSLGLSTEAFF
TGTGCCAGTAGTTTGGGGCTGTCCACTGAAGCTTTCTTT
>NA|TRBJ1-1|TRBV11-3|NA
CASSSGNTEAFF
TGTGCCAGCAGCAGCGGGAACACTGAAGCTTTCTTT
>NA|TRBJ2-1|TRBV19|NA
CASSIVGGLSYNEQFF
TGTGCCAGTAGTATAGTAGGGGGGCTTTCCTACAATGAGCAGTTCTTC
>NA|TRBJ2-1|TRBV6-6|NA
CASSYGTREQFF
TGTGCCAGCAGTTACGGGACACGCGAGCAGTTCTTC
>NA|TRBJ1-1|TRBV13|NA
CASSLGSYEGHTEAFF
TGTGCCAGCAGCTTAGGCTCCTACGAGGGACACACTGAAGCTTTCTTT
>NA|TRBJ1-4|TRBV19|NA
CASSTMGAPNEKLFF
TGTGCCAGTAGTACCATGGGAGCACCTAATGAAAAACTGTTTTTT
>NA|TRBJ1-6|TRBV5-1|NA
CASSLADSGSYNSPLHF
TGCGCCAGCAGCTTGGCCGACTCGGGTAGCTATAATTCACCCCTCCACTTT
>TRBD1|TRBJ2-3|TRBV2|NA
CASRVDRVSDTQYF
TGTGCCAGCAGGGTCGACAGGGTGTCCGATACGCAGTATTTT
>NA|TRBJ2-2|TRBV4-1|once
CASSQESVGLDTGELFF
TGCGCCAGCAGCCAAGAAAGCGTCGGGTTGGACACCGGGGAGCTGTTTTTT
>NA|TRBJ2-1|TRBV10-2|NA
CASTVGKGWSSYNEQFF
TGCGCCAGCACCGTAGGTAAAGGTTGGAGCTCCTACAATGAGCAGTTCTTC
>NA|TRBJ1-1|TRBV4-1|NA
CAARPVAGTTNTEAFF
TGCGCCGCCCGACCAGTTGCAGGGACAACGAACACTGAAGCTTTCTTT
>NA|TRBJ2-7|TRBV27|NA
CASSLGGRSYEQYF
TGTGCCAGCAGTTTAGGCGGGCGCTCCTACGAGCAGTACTTC
>TRBD1|TRBJ1-2|TRBV2|NA
CASNRQGVAYGYTF
TGTGCCAGCAACCGACAGGGGGTTGCCTATGGCTACACCTTC
>NA|TRBJ2-7|TRBV7-9|NA
CASSIRDARSYEQYF
TGTGCCAGCAGCATACGGGACGCCAGATCCTACGAGCAGTACTTC
>NA|TRBJ2-5|TRBV9|NA
CASSVAFSGQETQYF
TGTGCCAGCAGCGTAGCTTTCTCAGGGCAAGAGACCCAGTACTTC
>NA|TRBJ2-5|TRBV4-2|NA
CASSQSHGGYQETQYF
TGTGCCAGCAGCCAAAGCCACGGGGGTTACCAAGAGACCCAGTACTTC
>NA|TRBJ2-7|TRBV10-3|NA
CAISEDNSYEQYF
TGTGCCATCAGTGAGGATAACTCCTACGAGCAGTACTTC
>TRBD2|TRBJ2-1|TRBV5-6|NA
CASSLIRGSSYNEQFF
TGTGCCAGCAGCTTGATACGCGGGAGCTCCTACAATGAGCAGTTCTTC
>TRBD1|TRBJ2-7|TRBV4-2|NA
CASSQDAQGANYEQYF
TGTGCCAGCAGCCAAGACGCACAGGGGGCTAACTACGAGCAGTACTTC
>TRBD1|TRBJ1-1|TRBV7-9|NA
CASSTRTGRNTEAFF
TGTGCCAGCAGCACCCGGACAGGGAGGAACACTGAAGCTTTCTTT
>NA|TRBJ2-1|TRBV5-4|NA
CASNKAGEGSYNEQFF
TGTGCCAGCAACAAAGCGGGCGAGGGATCCTACAATGAGCAGTTCTTC
>NA|TRBJ1-3|TRBV29-1|once
CSVVGTGNTIYF
TGCAGCGTTGTGGGCACGGGAAACACCATATATTTT
>NA|TRBJ2-1|TRBV11-2|NA
CASSSRQDVSYNEQFF
TGTGCCAGCAGCTCTAGACAGGACGTCTCCTACAATGAGCAGTTCTTC
>NA|TRBJ1-2|TRBV6-6|NA
CASSYTRQDTNYGYTF
TGTGCCAGCAGTTACACGAGACAAGATACTAACTATGGCTACACCTTC
>NA|TRBJ1-1|TRBV11-2|NA
CASSHGGAPTEAFF
TGTGCCAGCAGCCACGGAGGGGCGCCCACTGAAGCTTTCTTT
>NA|TRBJ1-6|TRBV5-1|once
CATREGNSPLHF
TGCGCCACCCGAGAAGGGAATTCACCCCTCCACTTT
>NA|TRBJ2-3|TRBV6-1|NA
CASSGALATATDTQYF
TGTGCCAGCAGTGGGGCACTAGCCACGGCAACAGATACGCAGTATTTT
>TRBD2|TRBJ2-3|TRBV7-8|medium-sized
CASSDYSGARDTQYF
TGTGCCAGCAGCGACTATAGCGGGGCTAGGGATACGCAGTATTTT
>NA|TRBJ2-3|TRBV11-2|NA
CASSRDFDTQYF
TGTGCCAGCAGTCGGGACTTTGATACGCAGTATTTT
>TRBD2|TRBJ2-2|TRBV29-1|NA
CSVLVEGIVGLANTGELFF
TGCAGCGTCCTGGTAGAGGGTATCGTGGGACTAGCGAACACCGGGGAGCTGTTTTTT
>NA|TRBJ1-2|TRBV5-5|NA
CASTIETGAYGYTF
TGTGCCAGCACCATAGAGACAGGCGCCTATGGCTACACCTTC
>TRBD2|TRBJ2-1|TRBV6-1|NA
CASGMRRGTYNEQFF
TGTGCCAGCGGGATGAGGCGGGGGACGTACAATGAGCAGTTCTTC